This T cell receptor (beta chain) is from a study of early T cells in non-severe SARS-CoV-2 infection. Overall study: Unpaired chains resulted from sequencing bulk RNA of unsorted whole blood. Whole-study results and caveats: CD4 and private specificities were missed by VDJdb matching, which favored anti-spike CD8 responses.

This clonotype has more than one count but fewer than ten. Its target is not known. Germline CDR1 reads LNHDA; CDR2 reads SQIVND (reference sequence). The junction had 14 bases not matched to a gene; V was cut back by 7 bases and J by 7 bases. The CDR3 loop spans 16 amino acids. Attachment of unique molecular identifiers was made to individual cDNA molecules. TCRdb called the 5' RACE reads again in MiXCR, with one record for every CDR3 protein. The sample shows about 40,000 distinct CDR3 sequences, about 23% of them seen only once. This receptor was identified in an adult who was a healthcare worker with PCR-confirmed SARS-CoV-2 infection or an uninfected control (not recorded which). Source: whole blood, taken at baseline. V and J are TRBV19 and TRBJ1-4; the match to TRBD1 covers 8 bases. The CDR3 loop is CASTLFGGQGGEKLFF. The CDR3 bases are TGTGCCAGTACCCTCTTTGGCGGACAGGGTGGTGAAAAACTGTTTTTT.